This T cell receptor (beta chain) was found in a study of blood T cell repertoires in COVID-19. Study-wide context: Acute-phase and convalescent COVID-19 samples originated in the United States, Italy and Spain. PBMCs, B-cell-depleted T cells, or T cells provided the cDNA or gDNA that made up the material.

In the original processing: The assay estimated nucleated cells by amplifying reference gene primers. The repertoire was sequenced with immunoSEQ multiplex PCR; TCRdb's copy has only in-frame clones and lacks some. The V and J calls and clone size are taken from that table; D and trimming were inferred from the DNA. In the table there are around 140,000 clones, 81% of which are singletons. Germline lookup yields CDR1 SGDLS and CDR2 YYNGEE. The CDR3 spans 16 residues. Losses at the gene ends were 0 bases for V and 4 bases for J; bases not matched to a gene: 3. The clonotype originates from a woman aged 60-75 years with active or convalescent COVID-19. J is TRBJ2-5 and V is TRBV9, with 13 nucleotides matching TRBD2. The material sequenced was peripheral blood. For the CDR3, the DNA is TGTGCCAGCAGCGTAGGAAGGACTAGCGGGGGAGAGACCCAGTACTTC. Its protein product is CASSVGRTSGGETQYF.